This TCR beta chain was identified during a study of CD8+CD57+ T cells in acquired aplastic anemia. Study findings and constraints: Overlap between patients and controls comprised about 28 CD8+ CDR3 sequences.

Both TCR beta VDJ combination and CDR3 sequence profiling were carried out. Genomic DNA was the template for this profiling. TCRdb redid the calling of the reads with MiXCR, one entry per CDR3 protein. The table shows 150,000 to 200,000 distinct CDR3 sequences, with around 45% occurring only once. V lost 3 bases, J lost 4 bases, and 8 bases lay in between. CDR3 length equals 13 residues. Germline V gene data show CDR1 as SGDLS and CDR2 as YYNGEE. As for this clonotype: Its antigen remains unknown.

The sample consisted of sorted CD4+, CD8+, or CD8+CD57+ T cells (not recorded which) from PBMCs. This receptor was obtained from a human donor in good health. This chain uses TRBV9 with TRBJ2-1; D unclear. CDR3 sequence: CASSASDYNEQFF. The CDR3 DNA reads as TGTGCCAGCAGCGCCTCAGATTACAATGAGCAGTTCTTC. The full variable domain, rest sourced from reference TRBV9 and TRBJ2-1, is DSGVTQTPKHLITATGQRVTLRCSPRSGDLSVYWYQQSLDQGLQFLIQYYNGEERAKGNILERFSAQQFPDLHSELNLSSLELGDSALYFCASSASDYNEQFFGPGTRLTVL.